This is a list of T cell receptor beta chains from one sample in a study of T-cell reconstitution after alpha-beta-depleted transplantation in children. TCRdb called the PCR reads again in MiXCR, with one record for every CDR3 protein. The sample includes fewer than 550,000 distinct CDR3 sequences, approximately 10% of them seen just once. Here the sequenced sample was PBMCs, taken before TCRalphabeta/CD19-depleted stem cell transplant. All receptors come from a child aged 2-15 years with inherited bone marrow failure, due to receive a stem cell transplant. CDR3s include the opening cysteine and the closing phenylalanine or tryptophan. A D gene is named only where the DNA matches it firmly. A row's size may be missing; if present it is once, few, many or a size class.

V	J	D	size	CDR3	DNA
TRBV6-5	TRBJ2-5	-	-	CASSSHSQETQYF	TGTGCCAGCAGTTCTCATTCGCAAGAGACCCAGTACTTC
TRBV5-1	TRBJ2-2	-	many	CASSFSYLGTGELFF	TGCGCCAGCAGCTTCTCCTATTTGGGGACCGGGGAGCTGTTTTTT
TRBV11-2	TRBJ2-5	TRBD1	-	CASSGQGAGETQYF	TGTGCCAGCAGCGGACAGGGGGCGGGAGAGACCCAGTACTTC
TRBV3-1	TRBJ2-4	TRBD2	many	CASSQGTTRIQYF	TGTGCCAGCAGCCAGGGGACTACTCGCATTCAGTACTTC
TRBV20-1	TRBJ2-5	-	many	CSARGGAEAFF	TGCAGTGCTAGAGGCGGGGCTGAGGCCTTCTTC
TRBV12-3/TRBV12-4	TRBJ1-3	-	many	CASSFGGSPSGNTIYF	TGTGCCAGCAGTTTTGGGGGCAGCCCCTCTGGAAACACCATATATTTT
TRBV12-3/TRBV12-4	TRBJ1-1	TRBD1	many	CASSPGQGVGTEAFF	TGTGCCAGCAGTCCCGGACAGGGCGTCGGCACTGAAGCTTTCTTT
TRBV28	TRBJ1-5	-	-	CASSYRVAGNQPQHF	TGTGCCAGCAGTTACAGGGTCGCGGGCAATCAGCCCCAGCATTTT
TRBV5-1	TRBJ2-1	-	many	CASSLGQVISSYNEQFF	TGCGCCAGCAGCTTGGGACAGGTGATAAGCTCCTACAATGAGCAGTTCTTC
TRBV20-1	TRBJ2-1	-	-	CSARPPGPLSSYNEQFF	TGCAGTGCCCGCCCGCCGGGGCCGTTGAGCTCCTACAATGAGCAGTTCTTC
TRBV4-3	TRBJ2-1	TRBD1	many	CASGEGLTGTGSNEQFF	TGCGCCAGCGGTGAGGGCCTTACCGGGACAGGGAGCAATGAGCAGTTCTTC
TRBV27	TRBJ2-1	-	-	CASSSGRGPYNEQFF	TGTGCCAGCAGTTCCGGGCGGGGGCCTTACAATGAGCAGTTCTTC
TRBV7-8	TRBJ2-2	-	few	CASSFGGLWLFF	TGTGCCAGCAGCTTCGGGGGCCTTTGGCTGTTTTTT
TRBV20-1	TRBJ2-7	-	few	CSARAEVRAYEQYF	TGCAGTGCTAGAGCGGAGGTCAGGGCCTACGAGCAGTACTTC
TRBV2	TRBJ2-1	TRBD2	many	CASSYGDYGLAQFF	TGTGCCAGCAGTTACGGGGACTACGGCTTAGCGCAGTTCTTC
TRBV5-4	TRBJ2-2	TRBD2	few	CASSSLAGESGGELFF	TGTGCCAGCAGCTCCCTAGCGGGAGAGAGCGGGGGGGAGCTGTTTTTT
TRBV6-2/TRBV6-3	TRBJ1-1	-	many	CASSYPGSGRPEAFF	TGTGCCAGCAGTTACCCGGGTTCGGGGAGGCCTGAAGCTTTCTTT
TRBV20-1	TRBJ2-7	TRBD1	many	CSAFGQVGEQYF	TGCAGTGCTTTTGGACAGGTGGGCGAGCAGTACTTC
TRBV5-1	TRBJ2-1	-	many	CASSLWGPGDEQFF	TGCGCCAGCAGCTTGTGGGGGCCGGGCGATGAGCAGTTCTTC
TRBV20-1	TRBJ2-2	-	many	CSARVPSAGTGELFF	TGCAGTGCTAGAGTTCCTAGCGCGGGAACCGGGGAGCTGTTTTTT
TRBV11-2	TRBJ2-5	TRBD1	few	CASSHRDRGRETQYF	TGTGCCAGCAGCCACCGGGACAGGGGGCGGGAGACCCAGTACTTC
TRBV5-6	TRBJ2-1	-	many	CASSLVTPYNEQFF	TGTGCCAGCAGCTTGGTAACTCCCTACAATGAGCAGTTCTTC
TRBV29-1	TRBJ2-7	TRBD1	-	CSGCRGPYEQYF	TGCAGCGGATGTAGGGGGCCCTACGAGCAGTACTTC
TRBV4-1	TRBJ2-1	TRBD2	many	CASSQEGRELDEQFF	TGCGCCAGCAGCCAAGAGGGGCGGGAGTTGGATGAGCAGTTCTTC
TRBV6-2/TRBV6-3	TRBJ2-1	-	-	CASSYSEDLSWGWRTHNEQFF	TGTGCCAGCAGTTACTCTGAGGACTTATCCTGGGGATGGCGGACCCACAATGAGCAGTTCTTC
TRBV3-1	TRBJ2-3	-	few	CASSQVASESTDTQYF	TGTGCCAGCAGCCAAGTGGCTAGCGAGAGCACAGATACGCAGTATTTT
TRBV10-3	TRBJ1-2	-	many	CAISERRGDFNYGYTF	TGTGCCATCAGTGAGCGCAGGGGCGACTTTAACTATGGCTACACCTTC
TRBV7-2	TRBJ2-7	TRBD1	many	CASSWRGGPDEQYF	TGTGCCAGCAGCTGGAGAGGGGGCCCGGACGAGCAGTACTTC
TRBV20-1	TRBJ2-7	TRBD2	many	CSARDWASGRAYEQYF	TGCAGTGCTAGAGATTGGGCTAGCGGGAGGGCCTACGAGCAGTACTTC